A single T cell receptor beta chain is shown here with its context. Its antigen remains unknown. PCR used 60 Vbeta primers and 13 Jbeta primers. The assay was immunoSEQ multiplex PCR, and TCRdb's table has in-frame clones only and misses some. This table holds some 140,000 clones, 65% to 85% found once. Trimming removed 6 bases from V and 3 bases from J, with 18 bases in between. The CDR3 consists of 16 residues. Germline CDR1 reads SGHTA; CDR2 reads FQGNSA. This sample is drawn from a study of cytomegalovirus exposure and HLA in healthy donors. Overall study findings and caveats: Across HLA loci, a later analysis found differing TCR association rates, with DRB1 most and HLA-C fewest. The authors reported that TCR beta sequences could predict HLA-A and HLA-B alleles. These predictions were accurate for most subjects in the first cohort.

The clonotype was recovered from a man between 18 and 35 years old in good health and CMV-seronegative. Source material: PBMCs. This chain uses TRBV7-2 with TRBJ1-5, with D tentatively TRBD1 (6 bases). The CDR3 is CASSHYLDSFNQPQHF. DNA for the CDR3: TGTGCCAGCAGTCACTATCTGGACAGCTTCAATCAGCCCCAGCATTTT.